This T cell receptor (beta chain) was found in a study of cytomegalovirus exposure and HLA in healthy donors. Study conclusions and caveats: Earlier results showed most TCR beta V segments being productive about 87% or about 30% of the time. V segments that were indistinguishable, TRBV6-2 and TRBV6-3 among them, were omitted from analysis.

Trimming took 0 bases from V and 4 from J; bases not matched to a gene: 4. The CDR3 sequence is 16 residues long. Germline CDR1 is SGDLS and CDR2 is YYNGEE. Note on this clone: Its specificity is unknown.

The PCR used 60 Vbeta and 13 Jbeta primers. In the original processing: An analysis performed later counted about 80 million unique TCR beta chains (around 10 million of them shared). The repertoire was sequenced with immunoSEQ multiplex PCR; TCRdb's copy has only in-frame clones and lacks some. That table is the source of V, J and clone size, and D and trimming were worked out from the DNA. The repertoire shows approximately 96,000 clones; the top ten hold approximately 5.7%. Sequencing input: PBMCs. The chain carries TRBV9 and TRBJ2-1, with 10 bases matching TRBD2. The sequence came from a girl aged 5-17 years in good health and CMV-seropositive. CDR3 protein: CASSVAGLAVYNEQFF. CDR3 nucleotides: TGTGCCAGCAGCGTAGCTGGACTAGCGGTATACAATGAGCAGTTCTTC.